Shown below are 9 T cell receptor beta chains from a single sample sequenced in a study of blood T cells in healthy people across ages. The use of a sample-barcoded 5' primer and a J-beta primer mix characterized a second PCR of roughly 7 to 11 cycles. TCRdb reprocessed the 5' RACE reads with MiXCR, giving one entry per CDR3 protein. The table includes 1.5 million to 2 million distinct CDR3 sequences, roughly 50% detected once. What was sequenced was blood. The receptors were sampled from a woman aged 40 to 49 in good health.

This clonotype was observed a handful of times. V gene TRBV15 combines with J gene TRBJ2-7; D perhaps matches TRBD2 (5 bases). The germline gives CDR1 LNHNV, CDR2 YYDKDF (reference sequence). V lost 0 bases and J 0 bases, leaving 9 bases between the germline ends. The CDR3 extends over 15 amino acids. CDR3 DNA: TGTGCCACCAGCAGAGATCCGGGGAGCTCCTACGAGCAGTACTTC. Its translation is CATSRDPGSSYEQYF.

The J gene is TRBJ2-4, the V gene TRBV6-2 or TRBV6-3; no firm D call. V dropped 6 bases and J dropped 2 bases, with 14 bases sitting between them. The CDR3 is 15 amino acids. CDR1 MNHEY and CDR2 SVGEGT come from the germline V gene. The DNA of the CDR3 is TGTGCCAGCAGCGACTTTACCGGGTCCAAAAACATTCAGTACTTC. Amino acids: CASSDFTGSKNIQYF.

The chain carries TRBV4-1 and TRBJ2-1, with a tentative D call TRBD2 (5 bases). There are 16 residues in the CDR3. Between the trimmed V and J ends, which lost 4 bases and 8 bases, there was a span of 21 bases. Germline CDR1 is MGHRA and CDR2 is YSYEKL. The chain's CDR3 is CASSLIPSGGVDEQFF. The CDR3 region has the DNA TGCGCCAGCAGCCTTATCCCCAGCGGAGGTGTTGATGAGCAGTTCTTC.

The chain has TRBV5-6 and TRBJ2-7; D is unclear. Per the germline V gene, CDR1 is SGHDT and CDR2 is YYEEEE. The CDR3 is 14 amino acids. V was trimmed by 0 bases and J by 4 bases, leaving 11 bases between them. CDR3: CASSLAWQPYEQYF. CDR3 nucleotide sequence: TGTGCCAGCAGCTTGGCTTGGCAGCCTTACGAGCAGTACTTC.

The chain's CDR3 is CASSPPGDREKLFF. CDR3 in DNA: TGTGCCAGCTCACCACCGGGCGACAGGGAAAAACTGTTTTTT. The chain is built from TRBV18 and TRBJ1-4; perhaps TRBD1 as D (6 bases). V lost 0 bases and J 8 bases, leaving 10 bases between the germline ends. Germline V lookup: CDR1 KGHSH, CDR2 LQKENI. CDR3 length: 14 amino acids.

At least ten counts were recorded for this clonotype. The chain has TRBV7-2 and TRBJ2-3, with 8 nucleotides matching TRBD2. The CDR3 has 14 residues. Germline CDR1 is SGHTA and CDR2 is FQGNSA. Trimming removed 5 bases from V and 5 bases from J; junction bases left unmatched: 6. CDR3: CASSVSGGGDTQYF. The CDR3 DNA sequence: TGTGCCAGCAGCGTCAGCGGGGGAGGAGATACGCAGTATTTT.

The chain employs TRBV20-1 and TRBJ1-2; D not resolved. With 6 bases removed from V and 4 bases from J, the gap between germline ends came to 6 bases. Per germline, CDR1 DFQATT and CDR2 SNEGSKA (reference sequence). The CDR3 is 10 amino acids. CDR3 DNA: TGCAGTGCAGCAGGCTATGGCTACACCTTC. This codes for CSAAGYGYTF.

This clonotype was picked up many times. V usage is TRBV18 and J usage is TRBJ2-5; D remains unclear. Trimming took off 3 bases at V and 2 bases at J, with 7 bases between the two ends. This CDR3 has 13 residues. CDR1 KGHSH and CDR2 LQKENI come from the germline V gene. The CDR3 region has the DNA TGTGCCAGCTCACCGCGACTGCAAGAGACCCAGTACTTC. Protein: CASSPRLQETQYF. Combining the CDR3 with reference TRBV18 and TRBJ2-5 gives the whole variable domain NAGVMQNPRHLVRRRGQEARLRCSPMKGHSHVYWYRQLPEEGLKFMVYLQKENIIDESGMPKERFSAEFPKEGPSILRIQQVVRGDSAAYFCASSPRLQETQYFGPGTRLLVL.

This clonotype was seen more than once but under ten times. The chain is built from TRBV28 and TRBJ2-3; 7 positions agree with TRBD1. The ends lost 5 bases at V and 2 bases at J; junction bases unmatched: 7. Germline V CDR1 and CDR2: MDHEN, SYDVKM. The CDR3 is 15 amino acids. CDR3 in amino acids: CASSAPGQLTDTQYF. In DNA, the CDR3 is TGTGCCAGCAGTGCTCCGGGACAGCTCACAGATACGCAGTATTTT.